Listed here is a single T cell receptor (beta chain). The antigen remains unidentified. The source of the sample is a study of post-analysis software for immune sequencing data. Overall study results and limits: TRBV segments more frequent in patients than in controls numbered roughly 5 and included TRBV5-6, TRBV5-1 and TRBV20-1. Controls significantly exceeded multiple sclerosis patients in normalized Chao1 diversity. Under F measure analysis, samples from one preparation batch co-clustered strongly.

The CDR3 totals 13 residues. The ends were cut back, 1 base at V and 3 bases at J, with 10 bases in the middle. CDR1 is DFQATT, CDR2 SNEGSKA, per germline (reference sequence). Prepared libraries of TCR beta cDNA carried unique molecular identifiers. The source material, roughly 0.9 to 11 million T cells, gave rise to about 520,000 cDNA molecules. TCRdb re-called the PCR reads through MiXCR, storing one row per CDR3 protein. The sample includes 450,000 to 650,000 distinct CDR3 sequences, 44% of them seen just once. This rearrangement joins TRBV20-1 to TRBJ2-7; no clear D. Input material: blood. This receptor was identified in a girl aged 5-17 years with multiple sclerosis. The CDR3 here is CSARGLGDYEQYF. As DNA, the CDR3 is TGCAGTGCTAGAGGTTTAGGAGACTACGAGCAGTACTTC.